This TCR beta chain appears in the sequencing data of a study of PD-1 blockade in classical Hodgkin lymphoma. Clones were read by immunoSEQ multiplex PCR, and TCRdb kept only the in-frame ones, dropping some. The data show 17,000 or so clones, over 80% seen once. CDR3 length: 13 amino acids. Germline CDR1 is SQVTM and CDR2 is ANQGSEA. The V gene lost 2 bases and the J gene lost 1 base, with 8 bases spanning the gap. Every single patient, without exception, relapsed after autologous stem cell transplantation, and brentuximab vedotin exposure varied. Researchers used magnetic negative selection to pull out pure CD4+ T cells from thawed PBMCs. Patients reached a best response of complete response, partial response or progressive disease.

The genes are TRBV29-1 and TRBJ1-1; D remains unclear. Here the sequenced sample was CD4+ T cells from blood, taken at baseline. This TCR was recovered from a human donor with classical Hodgkin lymphoma. In DNA, the CDR3 is TGCAGCGTTGAAAGGCAGGCGAACACTGAAGCTTTCTTT. As protein: CSVERQANTEAFF.